A single sample is the source of the 18 T cell receptor beta chains below, sequenced in a study of T cell responses to AZD1222 COVID-19 vaccine. The method was immunoSEQ multiplex PCR; TCRdb's version includes in-frame clones alone and lacks a portion of them. The sample holds more than 75,000 clones; about nine tenths are singletons and the top ten take less than 8.5%. Sequenced material: peripheral blood, taken 28 days after the second AZD1222 dose. The receptors shown here come from an adult who received the AZD1222 COVID-19 vaccine.

This clone has only one observation. In nucleotides, the CDR3 is TGTGCCAGCTCACCACCGGCCAGTCCTAACTATGGCTACACCTTC. This translates into CASSPPASPNYGYTF. The chain employs TRBV18 and TRBJ1-2; D unresolved. The CDR3 consists of 15 residues. CDR1 is KGHSH, CDR2 LQKENI, per germline. V lost 0 bases, J lost 0 bases, and 8 bases lay in between.

The V gene is TRBV7-9, the J gene TRBJ1-1; the match to TRBD1 covers 8 bases. This CDR3 contains 14 residues. The trim removed 3 bases at V and 5 bases at J, leaving 5 bases unmatched. Germline V gene data show CDR1 as SEHNR and CDR2 as FQNEAQ (reference sequence). CDR3 coding DNA: TGTGCCAGCAGCTTCCAGGGGGCGCGGACTGAAGCTTTCTTT. Its protein is CASSFQGARTEAFF.

The genes are TRBV18 and TRBJ1-5; D perhaps matches TRBD1 (6 bases). CDR1 and CDR2 from the germline V gene are KGHSH and LQKENI. This CDR3 comprises 18 residues. With 4 bases removed from V and 0 bases from J, the gap between germline ends came to 19 bases. CDR3 coding DNA: TGTGCCAGCTCACTACAATCTCCGGGACACCATAGCAATCAGCCCCAGCATTTT. The encoded protein is CASSLQSPGHHSNQPQHF.

The genes are TRBV3-1 (or the pseudogene TRBV3-2) and TRBJ1-1; 7 nucleotides align to TRBD1. Germline CDR1 is LGHDT and CDR2 is YNNKEL (reference sequence). CDR3 size: 15 residues. Trimming cost V 4 bases and J 7 bases; bases outside gene matches: 12. The CDR3: CASSLAGGGGNEAFF. The CDR3, as DNA: TGTGCCAGCAGCCTAGCAGGGGGAGGGGGGAATGAAGCTTTCTTT.

This chain links TRBV25-1 with TRBJ1-1, with 7 bases that match TRBD1. J lost 8 bases, V lost 4 bases, and 4 bases had no gene match. This CDR3 spans 12 amino acids. Germline-derived CDR1 and CDR2 are MGHDK and SYGVNS. Here the CDR3 reads CASSAQGFEAFF. DNA of the CDR3: TGTGCCAGCAGTGCACAGGGGTTCGAAGCTTTCTTT.

The chain combines TRBV27 with TRBJ1-2; TRBD1 is a possible D gene (6 bases). CDR1 is MNHEY and CDR2 is SMNVEV in the germline V gene (reference sequence). V was trimmed by 7 bases and J by 4 bases, leaving 13 bases between them. CDR3 size: 13 residues. CDR3 coding DNA: TGTGCCAGCAAACTCCGGGACACCTATGGCTACACCTTC. Translated, it gives CASKLRDTYGYTF.

The V gene is TRBV6-1, the J gene TRBJ1-2, with TRBD1 matching over 8 bases. CDR1 is MNHNS and CDR2 is SASEGT in the germline V gene. The CDR3 runs to 15 residues. The V gene end was trimmed by 8 bases and the J gene end by 2 bases; junction bases not matched to a gene: 10. CDR3 sequence (DNA): TGTGCCAGCGCCAGGGCAGGGGGCGCGAACTATGGCTACACCTTC. Translated: CASARAGGANYGYTF.

The chain uses TRBV7-9 and TRBJ1-5, with a tentative D call TRBD1 (6 bases). The V end lost 7 bases, the J end lost 2 bases, and 24 bases lay between the germline ends. The CDR3 sequence is 18 residues long. The V gene's germline CDR1 is SEHNR and CDR2 FQNEAQ (reference sequence). DNA for the CDR3: TGTGCCAGCAACTTCGCACAGGGCATGACGGATGGCAATCAGCCCCAGCATTTT. This translates into CASNFAQGMTDGNQPQHF.

The chain uses TRBV30 and TRBJ1-3, with D perhaps matching TRBD1 (5 bases). This CDR3 comprises 13 residues. V gave up 0 bases and J gave up 3 bases, with 6 bases separating them. Germline V lookup: CDR1 GTSNPN, CDR2 SVGIG (reference sequence). CDR3 region: CAWSVGGGNTIYF. The CDR3 DNA sequence: TGTGCCTGGAGTGTGGGGGGTGGAAACACCATATATTTT.

The chain carries TRBV7-9 and TRBJ2-2; D is undetermined. V lost 4 bases and J lost 5, with 14 bases in between. The CDR3 length is 15 residues. Germline V CDR1 and CDR2: SEHNR, FQNEAQ (reference sequence). In DNA form, the CDR3 reads TGTGCCAGCAGCTCCCGGAGCGTGGGGACCGGGGAGCTGTTTTTT. It yields the protein CASSSRSVGTGELFF.

The V and J genes are TRBV7-2 and TRBJ2-1; either TRBD1 or TRBD2 may fit D (5 bases each). Germline V gives CDR1 SGHTA, CDR2 FQGNSA. This CDR3 has 13 residues. The V end was cut by 5 bases, the J end by 8 bases, with 13 bases between. The DNA of the CDR3 is TGTGCCAGCAGCCTAAATAGAGGGGATGAGCAGTTCTTC. Translating gives CASSLNRGDEQFF.

The chain employs TRBV18 and TRBJ1-1, with TRBD1 identical over 7 bases. The germline V gene has CDR1 KGHSH and CDR2 LQKENI. V dropped 5 bases and J dropped 10; count of bases not matched to a gene: 13. The CDR3 spans 14 residues. This chain's CDR3 is CASSSLDREWGAFF. CDR3 DNA sequence: TGTGCCAGCTCATCGTTAGACAGGGAATGGGGAGCTTTCTTT.

The chain carries TRBV7-2 and TRBJ1-2; 9 nucleotides agree with TRBD1. The CDR3 is made up of 16 amino acids. The germline V gene encodes CDR1 SGHTA and CDR2 FQGNSA. The ends lost 1 base at V and 4 bases at J; junction bases unmatched: 7. The CDR3 DNA follows: TGTGCCAGCAGCTTAGACTCTTGGACAGGGGCCTATGGCTACACCTTC. It codes for CASSLDSWTGAYGYTF. The variable domain in full, completed from reference TRBV7-2 and TRBJ1-2, reads GAGVSQSPSNKVTEKGKDVELRCDPISGHTALYWYRQSLGQGLEFLIYFQGNSAPDKSGLPSDRFSAERTGGSVSTLTIQRTQQEDSAVYLCASSLDSWTGAYGYTFGSGTRLTVV.

The chain recombines TRBV28 with TRBJ1-1; 8 bases match TRBD1. This CDR3 is built from 13 residues. CDR1 is MDHEN, CDR2 SYDVKM, per germline. Losses at the gene ends were 3 bases for V and 7 bases for J; bases not matched to a gene: 4. CDR3 DNA: TGTGCCAGCAGTTTTCGGACAGGGATTGAAGCTTTCTTT. Translation: CASSFRTGIEAFF.

The chain links TRBV13 to TRBJ1-6; D not certain. This CDR3 has 14 amino acids. V was trimmed by 3 bases and J by 4 bases, leaving 7 bases between them. Germline CDR1 is PRHDT and CDR2 is FYEKMQ (reference sequence). CDR3 in amino acids: CASSLTRYNSPLHF. In nucleotides, the CDR3 is TGTGCCAGCAGCTTGACACGTTATAATTCACCCCTCCACTTT.

This rearrangement joins TRBV19 to TRBJ1-1; weak D call: TRBD1 (6 bases). Trimming cost V 8 bases and J 5 bases, with 21 bases left between them. This CDR3 has 15 residues. Germline assignment: CDR1 LNHDA and CDR2 SQIVND (reference sequence). This chain's CDR3 is CASGLGPGGRTEAFF. The CDR3 bases are TGTGCCAGTGGACTGGGACCGGGGGGGCGGACTGAAGCTTTCTTT.

The chain employs TRBV30 and TRBJ1-3, with D perhaps TRBD1 (5 bases). Trimming shortened V by 2 bases and J by 1 base, and 21 bases separated the two germline ends. The germline CDR1 and CDR2 sequences are GTSNPN and SVGIG (reference sequence). The CDR3 has 18 amino acids. In DNA form, the CDR3 reads TGTGCCTGGAGTCCTACGGGAAGGGGTTTTGGGTCTGGAAACACCATATATTTT. Translating it yields CAWSPTGRGFGSGNTIYF.

The V call is TRBV27, the J call TRBJ2-7, with 7 bases matching TRBD1. The CDR3 covers 13 residues. With 5 bases clipped from V and 7 bases from J, the junction kept 8 bases outside the gene matches. From germline, CDR1 is MNHEY and CDR2 SMNVEV (reference sequence). The CDR3 reads CASSPGQAREQYF. The CDR3 region has the DNA TGTGCCAGCAGTCCCGGACAGGCGCGGGAGCAGTACTTC.